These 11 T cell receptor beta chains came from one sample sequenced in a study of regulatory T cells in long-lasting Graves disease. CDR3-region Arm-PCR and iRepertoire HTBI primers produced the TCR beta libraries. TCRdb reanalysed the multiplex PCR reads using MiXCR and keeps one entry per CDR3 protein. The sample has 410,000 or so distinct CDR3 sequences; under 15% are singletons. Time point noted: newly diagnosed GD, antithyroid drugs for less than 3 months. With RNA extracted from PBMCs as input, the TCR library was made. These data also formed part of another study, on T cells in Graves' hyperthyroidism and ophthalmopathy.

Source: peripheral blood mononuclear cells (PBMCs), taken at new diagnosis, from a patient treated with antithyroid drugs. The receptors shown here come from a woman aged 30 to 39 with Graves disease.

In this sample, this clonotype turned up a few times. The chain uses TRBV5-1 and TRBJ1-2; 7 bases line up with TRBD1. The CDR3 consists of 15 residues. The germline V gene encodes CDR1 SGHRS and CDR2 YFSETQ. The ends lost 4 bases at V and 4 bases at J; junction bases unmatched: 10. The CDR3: CASSVGQASGYGYTF. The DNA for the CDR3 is TGCGCCAGCAGCGTCGGACAGGCCAGTGGCTATGGCTACACCTTC.

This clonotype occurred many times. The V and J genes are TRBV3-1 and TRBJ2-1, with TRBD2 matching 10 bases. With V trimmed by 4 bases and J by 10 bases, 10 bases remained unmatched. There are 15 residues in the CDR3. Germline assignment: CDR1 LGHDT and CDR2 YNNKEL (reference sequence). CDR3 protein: CASSPLAGVSPEQFF. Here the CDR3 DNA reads TGTGCCAGCAGCCCTCTAGCGGGAGTCTCTCCGGAGCAGTTCTTC.

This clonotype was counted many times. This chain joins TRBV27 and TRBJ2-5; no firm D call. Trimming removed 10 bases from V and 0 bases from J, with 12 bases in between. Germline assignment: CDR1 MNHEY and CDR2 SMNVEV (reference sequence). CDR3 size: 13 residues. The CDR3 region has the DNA TGTGCCACGCGAGAGCAGAACCAAGAGACCCAGTACTTC. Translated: CATREQNQETQYF.

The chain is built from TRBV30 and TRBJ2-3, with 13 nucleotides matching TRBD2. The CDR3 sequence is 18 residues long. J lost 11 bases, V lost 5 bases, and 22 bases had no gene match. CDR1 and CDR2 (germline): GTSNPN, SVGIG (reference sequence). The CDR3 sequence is CAWGVFWTSGRGSGGQYF. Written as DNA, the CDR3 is TGTGCCTGGGGGGTGTTCTGGACTAGCGGGAGAGGGTCGGGGGGGCAGTATTTT.

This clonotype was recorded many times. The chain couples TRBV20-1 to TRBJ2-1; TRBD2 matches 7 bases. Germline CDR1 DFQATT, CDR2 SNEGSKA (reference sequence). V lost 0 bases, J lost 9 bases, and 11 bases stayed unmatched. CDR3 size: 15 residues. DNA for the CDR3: TGCAGTGCTAGAGATGTTGGGGGAGGGCCCGGTGAGCAGTTCTTC. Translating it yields CSARDVGGGPGEQFF.

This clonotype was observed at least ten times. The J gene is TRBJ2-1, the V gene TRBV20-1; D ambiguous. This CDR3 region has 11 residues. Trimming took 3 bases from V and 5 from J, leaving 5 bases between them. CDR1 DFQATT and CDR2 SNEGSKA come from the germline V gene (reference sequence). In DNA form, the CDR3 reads TGCAGTGCTAGCGGCAACAATGAGCAGTTCTTC. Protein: CSASGNNEQFF.

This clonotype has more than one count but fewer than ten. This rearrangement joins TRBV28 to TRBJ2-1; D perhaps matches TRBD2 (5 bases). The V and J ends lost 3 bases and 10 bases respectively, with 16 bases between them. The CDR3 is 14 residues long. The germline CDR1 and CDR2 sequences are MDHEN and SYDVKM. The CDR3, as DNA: TGTGCCAGCAGTTTCCCCCCGAGGGATGACGAGCAGTTCTTC. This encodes CASSFPPRDDEQFF.

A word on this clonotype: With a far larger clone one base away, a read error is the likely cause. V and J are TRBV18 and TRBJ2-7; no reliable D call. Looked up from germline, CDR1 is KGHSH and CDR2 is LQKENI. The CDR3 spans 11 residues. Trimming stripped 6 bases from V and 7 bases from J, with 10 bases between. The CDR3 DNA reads TGTGCCAGCTCTACTGCCCATGAGCAGTACTTC. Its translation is CASSTAHEQYF. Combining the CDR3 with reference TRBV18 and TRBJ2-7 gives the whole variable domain NAGVMQNPRHLVRRRGQEARLRCSPMKGHSHVYWYRQLPEEGLKFMVYLQKENIIDESGMPKERFSAEFPKEGPSILRIQQVVRGDSAAYFCASSTAHEQYFGPGTRLTVT.

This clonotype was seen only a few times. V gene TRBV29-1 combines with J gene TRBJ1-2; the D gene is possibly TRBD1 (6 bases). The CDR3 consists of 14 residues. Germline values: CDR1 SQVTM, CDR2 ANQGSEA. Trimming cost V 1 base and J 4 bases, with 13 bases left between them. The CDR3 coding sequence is TGCAGCGTTGAAGGTGGGGGCACTGGCTATGGCTACACCTTC. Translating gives CSVEGGGTGYGYTF.

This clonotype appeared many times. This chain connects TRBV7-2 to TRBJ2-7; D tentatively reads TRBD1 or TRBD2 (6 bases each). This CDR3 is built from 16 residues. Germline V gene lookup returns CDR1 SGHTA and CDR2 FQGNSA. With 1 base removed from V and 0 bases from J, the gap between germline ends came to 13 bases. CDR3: CASSLGFRGHSYEQYF. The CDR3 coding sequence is TGTGCCAGCAGCTTAGGTTTTCGGGGGCACTCCTACGAGCAGTACTTC.

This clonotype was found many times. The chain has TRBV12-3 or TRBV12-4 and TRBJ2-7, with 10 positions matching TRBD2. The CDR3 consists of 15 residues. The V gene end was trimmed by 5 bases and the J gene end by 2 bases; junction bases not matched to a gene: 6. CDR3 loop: CASSQTGTSAYEQYF. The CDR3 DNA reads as TGTGCCAGCAGTCAAACCGGGACTAGCGCCTACGAGCAGTACTTC.